Sample share makes the clone carrying this T cell receptor (beta chain) medium-sized. 5'RACE with 10-nucleotide random UMIs produced the cDNA. MiXCR, run by TCRdb on the 5' RACE reads, gives a single entry per CDR3 protein. The sample contains 20,000 to 30,000 distinct CDR3 sequences, approximately 13% of which appear only once. This specimen comes from a study of neurological immune-mediated disorders. Trimming took 5 bases from V and 2 from J; bases not matched to a gene: 12. The CDR3 runs 17 residues. Germline loops: CDR1 SGHTA, CDR2 FQGNSA. This clonotype was obtained from a woman aged 55-75 years with HTLV-1-associated myelopathy (HAM/TSP). The sequencing sample was made of PBMCs. The J gene is TRBJ2-3, the V gene TRBV7-2, with 8 bases identical to TRBD2. The CDR3 is CASSGRLSGGSTDTQYF. For the CDR3, the DNA is TGTGCCAGCAGCGGACGACTGAGCGGGGGTTCCACAGATACGCAGTATTTT.